A selection of T cell receptor beta chains follows, all from one sample in a study of CD8 T cells in Susac syndrome. Each CDR3 protein is one row after TCRdb ran MiXCR on the immunoSEQ multiplex PCR reads. The sample has approximately 210,000 distinct CDR3 sequences, about 95% seen once. The sample was CD4+ T cells from PBMCs. The receptors shown here come from a human donor with multiple sclerosis. Each CDR3 is given with its conserved first and last residue. D genes are given only for firm matches. Size tells how often a clone was seen (once, few, many) or the class of an expanded clone, and some rows leave it out.

CASSLLRPIPGYTF TGTGCCAGCAGCTTACTTCGACCGATCCCCGGCTACACCTTC TRBV7-9 - TRBJ1-2 -
CASSYWGLAGTYEQYF TGTGCCAGCAGTTACTGGGGACTAGCGGGAACCTACGAGCAGTACTTC TRBV6-5 - TRBJ2-7 TRBD2
CSATRRDRDFGYTF TGCAGTGCCACCCGCCGGGACAGGGATTTTGGCTACACCTTC TRBV20-1 - TRBJ1-2 TRBD1
CSARDGGTVPYEQYF TGCAGTGCTAGAGATGGAGGGACAGTCCCCTACGAGCAGTACTTC TRBV20-1 once TRBJ2-7 -
CSARQQETQYF TGCAGTGCTAGACAACAAGAGACCCAGTACTTC TRBV20-1 - TRBJ2-5 -
CAWNVGGGVGTDTQYF TGTGCCTGGAATGTTGGTGGGGGGGTTGGCACAGATACGCAGTATTTT TRBV30 - TRBJ2-3 TRBD2
CASSRLGGGDEQFF TGCGCCAGCAGCAGACTAGGTGGTGGCGATGAGCAGTTCTTC TRBV5-1 - TRBJ2-1 -
CASSFPTKGYTF TGTGCCAGCAGCTTCCCCACGAAGGGCTACACCTTC TRBV5-6 once TRBJ1-2 -
CASSYRGETQYF TGTGCCAGCAGTTACCGGGGAGAGACCCAGTACTTC TRBV6-2/TRBV6-3 - TRBJ2-5 -
CASSLGSVSTDTQYF TGCGCCAGCAGCTTGGGCAGCGTTAGCACAGATACGCAGTATTTT TRBV5-1 - TRBJ2-3 -
CASSLRDRGFSPLHF TGCGCCAGCAGTCTAAGGGACAGGGGGTTCTCACCCCTCCACTTT TRBV23-1 - TRBJ1-6 TRBD1
CSVIRLAGINEQFF TGCAGCGTTATCCGACTAGCGGGGATCAATGAGCAGTTCTTC TRBV29-1 - TRBJ2-1 TRBD2
CASTFEELSYGYTF TGTGCCAGCACCTTTGAAGAGCTTAGCTATGGCTACACCTTC TRBV2 - TRBJ1-2 -
CASSTQTGIGGYTF TGTGCCAGCAGTACACAAACAGGGATAGGTGGCTACACCTTC TRBV27 once TRBJ1-2 -
CASSILGTSGTQYF TGTGCCAGCAGTATCTTGGGGACTAGCGGGACCCAGTACTTC TRBV7-2 - TRBJ2-5 TRBD2
CAGGRSSGSADTQYF TGTGCCGGGGGTCGGTCTAGCGGGAGCGCAGATACGCAGTATTTT TRBV6-6 - TRBJ2-3 TRBD2
CASSQGGNQPQHF TGTGCCAGCAGCCAAGGCGGCAATCAGCCCCAGCATTTT TRBV3-1 - TRBJ1-5 -
CASSQDRGRETQYF TGTGCCAGCTCACAGGACAGGGGGCGTGAGACCCAGTACTTC TRBV18 - TRBJ2-5 TRBD1
CASSGDRGYTDTQYF TGTGCCAGCAGTGGAGACAGGGGCTATACAGATACGCAGTATTTT TRBV2 - TRBJ2-3 TRBD1
CASSPQRGGYNEQFF TGTGCCAGCAGCCCCCAACGCGGGGGTTACAATGAGCAGTTCTTC TRBV7-3 - TRBJ2-1 TRBD2
CASSEKTFEETQYF TGTGCCAGCAGCGAGAAAACATTCGAAGAGACCCAGTACTTC TRBV7-9 - TRBJ2-5 -
CASSSGRGNEQYF TGCGCCAGCAGCTCCGGCCGAGGGAATGAGCAGTACTTC TRBV5-1 - TRBJ2-7 -
CASSHLRNTEAFF TGTGCCAGCAGCCATTTGCGGAACACTGAAGCTTTCTTT TRBV3-1 - TRBJ1-1 -
CASSVAPRLAGAHETQYF TGTGCCAGCAGCGTAGCCCCAAGGCTAGCGGGGGCCCACGAGACCCAGTACTTC TRBV3-1 - TRBJ2-5 TRBD2
CASSLVRDRTEAFF TGTGCCAGCAGCTTAGTCCGGGACCGGACTGAAGCTTTCTTT TRBV11-2 - TRBJ1-1 -
CASSSYRQEPLGYTF TGTGCCAGCAGTTCCTACCGACAGGAACCCCTTGGCTACACCTTC TRBV2 - TRBJ1-2 -
CASSSVLAYEQYF TGTGCCAGCAGTTCGGTGCTCGCCTACGAGCAGTACTTC TRBV28 - TRBJ2-7 -
CASSVASGRARNEQFF TGTGCCAGCAGCGTAGCTAGCGGGAGGGCCAGGAATGAGCAGTTCTTC TRBV9 - TRBJ2-1 TRBD2
CASSHQGGPNTEAFF TGCGCCAGCAGCCACCAGGGAGGGCCTAACACTGAAGCTTTCTTT TRBV4-1 - TRBJ1-1 -
CSVEQGSPYGYTF TGCAGCGTTGAGCAGGGTTCCCCCTATGGCTACACCTTC TRBV29-1 - TRBJ1-2 -
CSAAPVMGETQYF TGCAGCGCCGCGCCGGTGATGGGGGAGACCCAGTACTTC TRBV29-1 - TRBJ2-5 -
CASSQTGTTGTQGTQYF TGTGCCAGCAGCCAAACGGGGACAACGGGGACGCAAGGGACCCAGTACTTC TRBV3-1 - TRBJ2-5 -
CASSFQGATTDTQYF TGTGCCAGCAGCTTCCAGGGGGCCACCACAGATACGCAGTATTTT TRBV7-2 - TRBJ2-3 TRBD1
CSASDRGFGYTF TGCAGTGCTAGTGACAGGGGATTTGGCTACACCTTC TRBV20-1 - TRBJ1-2 TRBD1
CASSYSMASTDTQYF TGTGCCAGCAGTTACTCGATGGCTAGCACAGATACGCAGTATTTT TRBV6-6 - TRBJ2-3 -
CASTIRPDSIGYTF TGTGCCAGCACTATTAGACCCGACTCGATCGGCTACACCTTC TRBV2 - TRBJ1-2 -
CASSLDSSLGPQHF TGTGCCAGCTCACTGGACAGTTCTTTGGGGCCCCAGCATTTT TRBV18 - TRBJ1-5 -
CASSLVVAGGQYF TGTGCCAGCAGCTTAGTTGTAGCGGGGGGGCAGTATTTT TRBV7-2 - TRBJ2-3 TRBD2
CSATNPGQGYNEQFF TGCAGTGCTACTAATCCGGGACAGGGTTACAATGAGCAGTTCTTC TRBV20-1 - TRBJ2-1 TRBD1
CASTASLNTEAFF TGTGCCAGCACAGCCTCCTTGAACACTGAAGCTTTCTTT TRBV2 - TRBJ1-1 -
CSARLAGGLTTEAFF TGCAGTGCTAGGTTGGCAGGGGGCTTGACAACTGAAGCTTTCTTT TRBV20-1 - TRBJ1-1 TRBD1
CASSKTGVSNQPQHF TGTGCCAGCAGCAAGACAGGCGTGAGCAATCAGCCCCAGCATTTT TRBV28 - TRBJ1-5 -
CASSQVGEQYF TGTGCCAGCAGCCAAGTGGGCGAGCAGTACTTC TRBV14 - TRBJ2-7 -
CASSVRQGADTQYF TGTGCCAGCAGCGTACGACAGGGCGCAGATACGCAGTATTTT TRBV9 - TRBJ2-3 TRBD1
CSASAGTGWGITKQYF TGCAGTGCTAGTGCCGGGACAGGGTGGGGTATAACAAAGCAGTATTTT TRBV20-1 - TRBJ2-3 TRBD1
CASSETSANSGNTIYF TGTGCCAGCAGTGAGACAAGTGCTAACTCTGGAAACACCATATATTTT TRBV2 - TRBJ1-3 -
CSAPDRGSGDPTDTQYF TGCAGTGCTCCTGATCGGGGAAGCGGGGACCCAACAGATACGCAGTATTTT TRBV20-1 - TRBJ2-3 TRBD2
CSVPVGGVTETQYF TGCAGCGTCCCAGTGGGGGGCGTTACAGAGACCCAGTACTTC TRBV29-1 - TRBJ2-5 -
CASSIGMTKNIQYF TGTGCCAGTAGTATCGGTATGACCAAAAACATTCAGTACTTC TRBV19 - TRBJ2-4 -
CASSNPTAYEQYF TGTGCCAGCAGCAACCCGACCGCCTACGAGCAGTACTTC TRBV28 - TRBJ2-7 -
CASTTYDGDVYEQYF TGTGCCAGCACCACTTACGACGGAGACGTCTACGAGCAGTACTTC TRBV28 - TRBJ2-7 -
CATSDSGDTQYF TGTGCCACCAGTGATTCAGGGGATACGCAGTATTTT TRBV24-1 - TRBJ2-3 -